These 29 T cell receptor beta chains came from one sample sequenced in a study of shared clonotypes between healthy human individuals. Sequencing was performed with immunoSEQ multiplex PCR; in TCRdb, only in-frame clones are kept and a portion is missing. The sample contains more than 2 million clones, over 85% of which appear only once. Naive CD8 cells were CD45RO-negative, positively selected for CCR7, excluding terminally differentiated effector memory CD45RA+ cells. Material for sequencing was naive CD8+ T cells from PBMCs. These receptors originate from a man between 18 and 29 years old in good health. Some clones in this sample may be carry-over from other donors' samples.

The V call is TRBV11-2, the J call TRBJ2-1; D not resolved. Germline V gene lookup returns CDR1 SGHAT and CDR2 FQNNGV. V gave up 2 bases and J gave up 8 bases, with 10 bases separating them. This CDR3 contains 13 residues. CDR3 nucleotides: TGTGCCAGCAGCTTATTTCGCGTGCATGAGCAGTTCTTC. Its protein is CASSLFRVHEQFF.

The chain has TRBV28 and TRBJ2-3, with TRBD1 identical over 8 bases. This CDR3 is 20 amino acids long. V was pared by 5 bases and J by 2 bases, with 21 bases of the junction left unmatched. Germline V CDR1 and CDR2: MDHEN, SYDVKM. CDR3 sequence reads: CASSPPWTGWGSKLTDTQYF. The CDR3 nucleotides are TGTGCCAGCAGTCCTCCCTGGACAGGGTGGGGATCTAAGCTCACAGATACGCAGTATTTT.

The rearrangement uses TRBV7-8 and TRBJ2-7, with TRBD2 as a possible D gene (5 bases). Trimming removed 6 bases from V and 3 bases from J, with 15 bases in between. This CDR3 has 14 amino acids. Germline CDR1 reads SGHVS; CDR2 reads FQNEAQ. CDR3 region: CASRGMSGYYEQYF. As DNA, the CDR3 is TGTGCCAGCAGGGGGATGAGCGGCTACTACGAGCAGTACTTC.

The chain has TRBV28 and TRBJ2-7; 8 nucleotides align to TRBD2. Germline V gene lookup returns CDR1 MDHEN and CDR2 SYDVKM. V lost 6 bases, J lost 5 bases, and 9 bases stayed unmatched. The CDR3 covers 14 residues. Written as DNA, the CDR3 is TGTGCCAGCAGACCTCGACTAGCGCTTCACGAGCAGTACTTC. Translation: CASRPRLALHEQYF.

This chain uses TRBV7-6 with TRBJ2-1, with a tentative D call TRBD2 (6 bases). Germline CDR1 reads SGHVS; CDR2 reads FNYEAQ. V lost 3 bases, J lost 6 bases, and 18 bases lay in between. The CDR3 totals 16 residues. The CDR3 is CASSLAGGSGSNEQFF. CDR3 DNA: TGTGCCAGCAGCTTGGCCGGGGGTAGCGGAAGCAATGAGCAGTTCTTC.

The chain employs TRBV27 and TRBJ1-1; no clear D gene. Trimming took 1 base from V and 7 from J, leaving 13 bases between them. The CDR3 length is 14 residues. Germline-derived CDR1 and CDR2 are MNHEY and SMNVEV (reference sequence). CDR3 nucleotides: TGTGCCAGCAGTTTATTGCCCCGTGAGGGTGAAGCTTTCTTT. Its protein product is CASSLLPREGEAFF.

Points on this clone: This sample includes further DNA sequences coding for the same CDR3. The chain carries TRBV27 and TRBJ2-5; D is unclear. The CDR3 length is 14 residues. Between the trimmed V and J ends, which lost 2 bases and 1 base, there was a span of 8 bases. Germline CDR1 and CDR2: MNHEY and SMNVEV (reference sequence). The CDR3 here is CASSLLAAQETQYF. Here the CDR3 DNA reads TGTGCCAGCAGTTTACTTGCGGCCCAAGAGACCCAGTACTTC.

The chain has TRBV27 and TRBJ2-1, with 7 bases that match TRBD2. CDR1 is MNHEY and CDR2 is SMNVEV in the germline V gene (reference sequence). Trimming took 4 bases from V and 5 from J; bases not matched to a gene: 14. The CDR3 covers 17 residues. CDR3 coding DNA: TGTGCCAGCAGTTCCCGGGTCGGACTAGGAAAACACAATGAGCAGTTCTTC. This encodes CASSSRVGLGKHNEQFF.

The rearrangement uses TRBV19 and TRBJ2-7; TRBD2 aligns across 10 bases. CDR1 and CDR2 from the germline V gene are LNHDA and SQIVND (reference sequence). The CDR3 totals 15 residues. The J segment lost 2 bases and the V segment lost 5 bases, leaving 6 bases of the junction unmatched. CDR3 bases: TGTGCCAGTAGTCAAAGAGCGGGAGGGCCCTACGAGCAGTACTTC. Its protein product is CASSQRAGGPYEQYF.

The chain joins TRBV7-8 to TRBJ1-1; the D is unclear. The CDR3 is 12 amino acids. V was trimmed by 1 base and J by 5 bases, leaving 5 bases between them. Germline-derived CDR1 and CDR2 are SGHVS and FQNEAQ. CDR3 residues: CASSLVETEAFF. CDR3 coding DNA: TGTGCCAGCAGCTTAGTGGAAACTGAAGCTTTCTTT.

The gene calls are TRBV12-5 and TRBJ2-1; TRBD2 aligns across 11 bases. Germline lookup yields CDR1 LGHNT and CDR2 FRNRAP. The CDR3 extends over 18 amino acids. J gave up 0 bases and V 0 bases, and 4 bases lay outside the gene matches. The CDR3 DNA is TGTGCTAGTGGTTTGGTTTCAACTAGCGGGAGCTCCTACAATGAGCAGTTCTTC. Translating it yields CASGLVSTSGSSYNEQFF.

The chain combines TRBV15 with TRBJ2-1, with 10 bases fitting TRBD2. The CDR3 is 17 amino acids. The germline gives CDR1 LNHNV, CDR2 YYDKDF (reference sequence). The trim removed 5 bases at V and 10 bases at J, leaving 17 bases unmatched. The CDR3, as DNA: TGTGCCACCAGCCCTAATCCTCTAGCGGGAGTCGGGGTAGAGCAGTTCTTC. Amino acid sequence: CATSPNPLAGVGVEQFF.

J is TRBJ1-4 and V is TRBV7-9; 7 nucleotides align to TRBD1. Trimming at V came to 4 bases and at J to 6 bases, leaving 8 bases not matched to a gene. In germline, CDR1 is SEHNR, CDR2 FQNEAQ (reference sequence). The CDR3 runs 15 residues. Here the CDR3 DNA reads TGTGCCAGCAGCTCCCCGGGACAGTCCTATGAAAAACTGTTTTTT. It is translated as CASSSPGQSYEKLFF.

The rearrangement joins TRBV6-5 to TRBJ2-7, with 8 bases matching TRBD1. V lost 6 bases and J lost 3; bases outside the gene matches: 7. The CDR3 has 14 residues. Per germline, CDR1 MNHEY and CDR2 SVGAGI. The CDR3, as DNA: TGTGCCAGCAGGGGGATGGGGACAGGCTACGAGCAGTACTTC. It translates to CASRGMGTGYEQYF.

Points on this clone: The germline gene is not matched at one end of the junction; a read error may be the cause. V and J are TRBV5-6 and TRBJ2-1; TRBD2 matches 13 bases. The CDR3 sequence is 12 residues long. Germline V lookup: CDR1 SGHDT, CDR2 YYEEEE. The CDR3 nucleotides are TGTGCCAGCAGCTTGGCGACTAGCGGGAGGATCTTC. Its protein is CASSLATSGRIF.

This clone was seen only once. The V and J genes are TRBV27 and TRBJ1-1; D might be TRBD1 (6 bases). V dropped 5 bases and J dropped 7 bases, with 17 bases sitting between them. This CDR3 has 14 amino acids. Germline loops: CDR1 MNHEY, CDR2 SMNVEV (reference sequence). The CDR3 is CASSGRGGRVEAFF. The CDR3 nucleotides read TGTGCCAGCAGTGGCCGCGGGGGGCGAGTTGAAGCTTTCTTT.

V usage is TRBV7-2 and J usage is TRBJ2-1; D perhaps matches TRBD2 (6 bases). Trimming removed 4 bases at V and 7 bases at J, with 17 bases between. This CDR3 has 15 residues. Germline V CDR1 and CDR2: SGHTA, FQGNSA. For the CDR3, the DNA is TGTGCCAGCAGCTACTCCGAGTGGGGGGTTAATGAGCAGTTCTTC. Translation: CASSYSEWGVNEQFF.

The V gene is TRBV19, the J gene TRBJ2-2; tentative D call: TRBD1 (9 bases). Per germline, CDR1 LNHDA and CDR2 SQIVND (reference sequence). The CDR3 contains 16 residues. The V gene lost 7 bases and the J gene lost 9 bases, with 24 bases spanning the gap. The CDR3 reads CASTLTGQGTRWELFF. The CDR3 DNA is TGTGCCAGTACCCTAACCGGACAGGGGACTAGGTGGGAGCTGTTTTTT.

The chain links TRBV18 to TRBJ2-1; TRBD2 might be the D (6 bases). This CDR3 comprises 16 residues. Deletions cut 4 bases from V and 5 bases from J, with 18 bases between. CDR1 and CDR2 (germline): KGHSH, LQKENI. The CDR3: CASSLDPGLHHNEQFF. CDR3 DNA: TGTGCCAGCTCACTCGATCCGGGACTTCACCACAATGAGCAGTTCTTC.

This clone showed up just once. The V call is TRBV27, the J call TRBJ2-7, with unresolved D. The CDR3 has 14 amino acids. CDR1 is MNHEY and CDR2 is SMNVEV in the germline V gene (reference sequence). V was shortened by 3 bases and J by 5 bases, with 14 bases between the two germline ends. CDR3 nucleotide sequence: TGTGCCAGCAGTTTTTCCGGCCCCATCAACGAGCAGTACTTC. Translating it yields CASSFSGPINEQYF.

This clone was recorded once. This chain uses TRBV5-1 with TRBJ2-7; 10 bases match TRBD1. Germline V gene lookup returns CDR1 SGHRS and CDR2 YFSETQ. V lost 4 bases to trimming and J lost 5 bases; unmatched junction nucleotides: 9. This CDR3 has 15 residues. The CDR3 sequence is CASSVRQGALNEQYF. DNA of the CDR3: TGCGCCAGCAGCGTACGACAGGGGGCTCTCAACGAGCAGTACTTC.

This clone occurred a few times. The chain recombines TRBV7-9 with TRBJ1-2, with TRBD1 as a possible D gene (5 bases). In germline, CDR1 is SEHNR, CDR2 FQNEAQ (reference sequence). CDR3 length: 15 amino acids. Trimming stripped 4 bases from V and 3 bases from J, with 15 bases between. The DNA of the CDR3 is TGTGCCAGCAGCTCCATCGACAGACCAGACTATGGCTACACCTTC. Translated: CASSSIDRPDYGYTF.

V is TRBV6-1 and J is TRBJ1-6; 7 bases are a match to TRBD1. After removal of 3 bases from V and 6 bases from J, the junction contained 5 bases not matched to a gene. The CDR3 length is 15 residues. In germline, CDR1 is MNHNS, CDR2 SASEGT. The CDR3 loop is CASSETGFVNSPLHF. The CDR3 nucleotides read TGTGCCAGCAGTGAGACAGGGTTCGTTAATTCACCCCTCCACTTT.

The chain has TRBV27 and TRBJ2-3; weak D call: TRBD2 (5 bases). The CDR3 is 14 amino acids. V lost 5 bases and J 2 bases, leaving 11 bases between the germline ends. The germline gives CDR1 MNHEY, CDR2 SMNVEV (reference sequence). The CDR3 coding sequence is TGTGCCAGCAGTCGGATCCGGGACACAGATACGCAGTATTTT. Translated, it gives CASSRIRDTDTQYF.

The rearrangement uses TRBV27 and TRBJ1-5; no clear D gene. Trimming removed 2 bases from V and 0 bases from J, with 8 bases in between. From germline, CDR1 is MNHEY and CDR2 SMNVEV (reference sequence). The CDR3 sequence is 15 residues long. CDR3: CASSLNGYSNQPQHF. The CDR3 nucleotides are TGTGCCAGCAGTTTAAACGGTTATAGCAATCAGCCCCAGCATTTT.

CDR3 DNA sequence: TGCGCCAGCAGCTTGCAGGCTAGCGCGAGCTCCTACAATGAGCAGTTCTTC. Its protein is CASSLQASASSYNEQFF. The chain recombines TRBV5-1 with TRBJ2-1, with D perhaps TRBD2 (6 bases). The V end was cut by 1 base, the J end by 0 bases, with 14 bases between. CDR3 length equals 17 residues. CDR1 is SGHRS and CDR2 is YFSETQ in the germline V gene.

In regard to this clone: Other DNA sequences of this sample code for an identical CDR3. This sequence joins TRBV6-5 and TRBJ2-3, with 8 nucleotides matching TRBD2. The CDR3 sequence is 16 residues long. V was clipped by 0 bases and J by 3 bases; unmatched bases: 5. CDR1 and CDR2 (germline): MNHEY, SVGAGI. CDR3 region: CASSYSTGGLTDTQYF. DNA for the CDR3: TGTGCCAGCAGTTACTCTACGGGAGGGCTGACAGATACGCAGTATTTT.

This clone was seen once. This sample also contains other DNA sequences that code for the same CDR3. The chain is built from TRBV7-9 and TRBJ1-3; D is uncertain. With 1 base removed from V and 2 bases from J, the gap between germline ends came to 3 bases. CDR1 is SEHNR and CDR2 is FQNEAQ in the germline V gene (reference sequence). The CDR3 has 13 amino acids. CDR3 DNA: TGTGCCAGCAGCTTAGGACCTGGAAACACCATATATTTT. This translates into CASSLGPGNTIYF.

This clone was found a few times. This CDR3 is CSAVGLPGNTIYF. The CDR3 bases are TGCAGCGCAGTGGGACTACCTGGAAACACCATATATTTT. This rearrangement joins TRBV29-1 to TRBJ1-3, with a possible D match to TRBD1 (5 bases). Trimming took 7 bases from V and 2 from J, leaving 12 bases between them. This CDR3 has 13 amino acids. Germline V CDR1 and CDR2: SQVTM, ANQGSEA. Supplemented by reference TRBV29-1 and TRBJ1-3, the full variable domain reads SAVISQKPSRDICQRGTSLTIQCQVDSQVTMMFWYRQQPGQSLTLIATANQGSEATYESGFVIDKFPISRPNLTFSTLTVSNMSPEDSSIYLCSAVGLPGNTIYFGEGSWLTVV.